This TCR beta chain was obtained from a study of T cell responses to AZD1222 COVID-19 vaccine. Study-wide results and limits: Increases in Spike-specific TCR breadth and depth were seen after two AZD1222 doses. Donors in the cohort were predominantly white British and more often female, and clonal diversity was possibly underestimated.

Looked up from germline, CDR1 is WSHSY and CDR2 is SAAADI. There are 16 residues in the CDR3. Between the trimmed V and J ends, which lost 2 bases and 8 bases, there was a span of 18 bases. This clone was seen a handful of times. Its target is unknown. Assay used: immunoSEQ multiplex PCR; TCRdb lists only in-frame clones, some missing. The data show 120,000 to 150,000 clones, around 86% seen once. This clonotype was obtained from an adult in good health. The chain is built from TRBV10-2 and TRBJ1-4; D remains unclear. The sample consisted of peripheral blood, taken on day 0 of MenACWY control vaccination. The CDR3: CASSEDSLSYREKLFF. CDR3 nucleotide sequence: TGCGCCAGCAGTGAGGATTCTTTAAGTTACCGAGAAAAACTGTTTTTT.